Listed below are T cell receptor beta chains from one sample, sequenced in a study of T cell changes during pregnancy in multiple sclerosis. Produced via immunoSEQ multiplex PCR; TCRdb's table is partial and in-frame only. The table records 80,000 to 130,000 clones, around 94% of them present only once. The starting material was peripheral blood, obtained in the second trimester of pregnancy. The origin of the receptors is a female donor with multiple sclerosis, enrolled in a pregnancy study. The CDR3 runs from the conserved cysteine through the conserved F or W. The D gene is left open where the match is weak. Clone size, where shown, is once, few, many, or a class for clones that have expanded.

cdr3_aa cdr3_nt j_call v_call clone_size d_call
CASSNQGTTQYF TGTGCCAGCAGCAATCAGGGAACTACGCAGTATTTT TRBJ2-3 TRBV5-6 . .
CASSLSGGGNQPQHF TGTGCCAGCAGTTTATCAGGGGGCGGCAATCAGCCCCAGCATTTT TRBJ1-5 TRBV27 . TRBD1
CASSYTDSAYEQYF TGTGCCAGCAGTTACACCGACAGCGCCTACGAGCAGTACTTC TRBJ2-7 TRBV6-5 . .
CASSGHVEMDRLQETQYF TGTGCCAGCAGCGGCCACGTCGAGATGGACAGACTTCAAGAGACCCAGTACTTC TRBJ2-5 TRBV2 . .
CSSLMNTEAFF TGCAGCTCCCTAATGAACACTGAAGCTTTCTTT TRBJ1-1 TRBV20-1 . .
CASSYGQMNTEAFF TGTGCCAGTAGTTACGGACAGATGAACACTGAAGCTTTCTTT TRBJ1-1 TRBV19 . .
CAISEWGPEAFF TGTGCCATCAGTGAGTGGGGCCCTGAAGCTTTCTTT TRBJ1-1 TRBV10-3 . .
CASTQRRLKNIQYF TGTGCCAGCACACAGAGAAGGCTCAAAAACATTCAGTACTTC TRBJ2-4 TRBV7-8 . .
CASSQERGGYNEQFF TGCGCCAGCAGCCAAGAGCGGGGGGGATACAATGAGCAGTTCTTC TRBJ2-1 TRBV4-1 once TRBD2
CASSLAGRNSGNTIYF TGTGCCAGCAGCTTAGCCGGCAGGAACTCTGGAAACACCATATATTTT TRBJ1-3 TRBV7-2 once .
CASSPKGQTVTTEAFF TGTGCCAGCAGCCCCAAAGGACAGACAGTGACCACTGAAGCTTTCTTT TRBJ1-1 TRBV7-8 . .
CASSLGTGIEKLFF TGTGCCAGCAGCTTAGGGACAGGAATTGAAAAACTGTTTTTT TRBJ1-4 TRBV11-2 . TRBD1
CASSPTGNYGYTF TGTGCCAGCTCACCGACAGGGAACTATGGCTACACCTTC TRBJ1-2 TRBV18 . TRBD1
CASVSSTGINTEAFF TGTGCCAGCGTATCCTCGACAGGGATCAACACTGAAGCTTTCTTT TRBJ1-1 TRBV28 . TRBD1
CASRTGGPETQYF TGTGCCAGCAGGACAGGGGGCCCAGAGACCCAGTACTTC TRBJ2-5 TRBV7-2 . TRBD1
CASSPTIDTGNYEQYF TGTGCCAGCAGCCCGACGATTGATACAGGGAACTACGAGCAGTACTTC TRBJ2-7 TRBV11-2 . .
CASSYGDRNSPLHF TGTGCCAGCAGCTACGGGGACAGAAATTCACCCCTCCACTTT TRBJ1-6 TRBV7-2 . TRBD1
CASSFVNSGNTIYF TGTGCCAGCAGTTTTGTCAACTCTGGAAACACCATATATTTT TRBJ1-3 TRBV28 . .
CAWSAQGASGYTF TGTGCCTGGAGCGCACAGGGGGCAAGTGGCTACACCTTC TRBJ1-2 TRBV30 . TRBD1
CASSLARHMNTEAFF TGTGCCAGCAGCTTAGCCCGCCACATGAACACTGAAGCTTTCTTT TRBJ1-1 TRBV7-9 . .
CASSLSLLAGADTQYF TGTGCCAGCAGCTTGTCCTTACTAGCCGGAGCAGATACGCAGTATTTT TRBJ2-3 TRBV5-6 . .
CASSETGWGQPQHF TGTGCCAGCTCAGAGACAGGGTGGGGCCAGCCCCAGCATTTT TRBJ1-5 TRBV18 . TRBD1
CASSFSGPSETQYF TGTGCCAGCAGCTTTTCAGGTCCCTCGGAGACCCAGTACTTC TRBJ2-5 TRBV7-9 . .
CAWSPRLAGGPNEQFF TGTGCCTGGAGTCCTCGACTAGCGGGGGGGCCGAATGAGCAGTTCTTC TRBJ2-1 TRBV30 . TRBD2